This T cell receptor (beta chain) is drawn from a study of cytomegalovirus exposure and HLA in healthy donors. Study details: There were approximately 81 million unique TCRs (from HLA-typed donors) in an early data release. The study, taken as a whole, reports: TCR beta V- and J-gene trimming, according to a later analysis, was linked to a missense DCLRE1C variant. Across donors, presence/absence analyses took sequencing depth to be roughly uniform. The authors listed some 160 TCR beta chains as cytomegalovirus-associated.

A multiplex PCR was run with 60 Vbeta primers and 13 Jbeta primers. Some clones are missing from TCRdb's copy, which holds only in-frame ones; the method was immunoSEQ multiplex PCR. This sample contains some 84,000 clones. The CDR3 runs to 15 residues. Germline-derived CDR1 and CDR2 are KGHSH and LQKENI. The ends lost 3 bases at V and 1 base at J; junction bases unmatched: 5. Turning to this clone: The antigen remains undetermined.

The specimen was PBMCs. The TCR originated in a man aged 50 to 60 in good health and CMV-seronegative. The chain carries TRBV18 and TRBJ1-1; 7 positions match TRBD1. CDR3 in amino acids: CASSPDRVENTEAFF. The CDR3 DNA reads TGTGCCAGCTCACCTGACAGGGTGGAGAACACTGAAGCTTTCTTT.